The 9 T cell receptor beta chains presented below share a single source sample, sequenced in a study of blood T cell repertoires in COVID-19. This table comes from immunoSEQ multiplex PCR, and its TCRdb copy is limited to in-frame clones, with some not included. Of about 140,000 clones in the sample, roughly 80% were seen once. The specimen sequenced was peripheral blood. These receptors originate from a woman aged 60-75 years with acute or convalescent COVID-19.

The chain joins TRBV5-8 to TRBJ2-3, with D possibly matching TRBD2 (6 bases). CDR3 length: 16 residues. Germline CDR1 SGHTS, CDR2 YDEGEE. V lost 0 bases and J lost 3, with 14 bases in between. The CDR3 nucleotides read TGTGCCAGCAGCTTGGTTTCGGGGGTGAGAACAGATACGCAGTATTTT. Translating it yields CASSLVSGVRTDTQYF.

The V and J genes are TRBV5-1 and TRBJ2-7, with TRBD2 matching 9 bases. CDR1 is SGHRS and CDR2 is YFSETQ in the germline V gene. The V and J ends lost 3 bases and 5 bases, in that order; junction bases with no gene match: 12. This CDR3 region has 16 residues. As DNA, the CDR3 is TGCGCCAGCAGCTCCTGGGGAGCGGGAGGTCTCGACGAGCAGTACTTC. Translation: CASSSWGAGGLDEQYF. The variable domain in full, completed from reference TRBV5-1 and TRBJ2-7, reads KAGVTQTPRYLIKTRGQQVTLSCSPISGHRSVSWYQQTPGQGLQFLFEYFSETQRNKGNFPGRFSGRQFSNSRSEMNVSTLELGDSALYLCASSSWGAGGLDEQYFGPGTRLTVT.

V is TRBV7-2 and J is TRBJ2-3, with 8 nucleotides matching TRBD1. This CDR3 region has 15 residues. The germline V gene has CDR1 SGHTA and CDR2 FQGNSA. With 5 bases clipped from V and 0 bases from J, the junction kept 4 bases outside the gene matches. CDR3 loop: CASSKTGVSTDTQYF. CDR3 nucleotides: TGTGCCAGCAGCAAGACAGGGGTCAGCACAGATACGCAGTATTTT.

This chain links TRBV12-3 or TRBV12-4 with TRBJ2-7, with 9 bases fitting TRBD1. Unmatched junction bases numbered 3, after V lost 8 bases and J lost 4 bases. The CDR3 is made up of 12 amino acids. The CDR3 nucleotides are TGTGCCAGCGGGACAGGGACGTACGAGCAGTACTTC. Its translation is CASGTGTYEQYF.

The rearrangement links TRBV5-6 to TRBJ2-7; D is uncertain. V lost 2 bases, J lost 0 bases, and 9 bases lay in between. Germline V gives CDR1 SGHDT, CDR2 YYEEEE. The CDR3 totals 14 residues. This CDR3 reads CASSFYGSSYEQYF. The CDR3 nucleotides are TGTGCCAGCAGCTTCTACGGGTCCTCCTACGAGCAGTACTTC.

This clone came up a few times. The chain is built from TRBV6-1 and TRBJ1-3; no reliable D call. Per germline, CDR1 MNHNS and CDR2 SASEGT. The V and J ends lost 3 bases and 1 base respectively, with 4 bases between them. The length of the CDR3 is 13 residues. The CDR3 bases are TGTGCCAGCAGTGAGTCATCTGGAAACACCATATATTTT. It encodes CASSESSGNTIYF.

The rearrangement uses TRBV2 and TRBJ1-2; TRBD1 agrees at 9 bases. The CDR3 consists of 13 residues. Germline assignment: CDR1 SNHLY and CDR2 FYNNEI. Trimming removed 4 bases from V and 7 bases from J; junction bases left unmatched: 4. The CDR3 region is CASSVTGGRGYTF. In DNA form, the CDR3 reads TGTGCCAGCAGTGTGACAGGGGGTCGTGGCTACACCTTC.

In its sample, this clone was seen once. The chain carries TRBV15 and TRBJ2-1, with TRBD2 identical over 9 bases. The CDR3 is 16 residues long. With 1 base clipped from V and 5 bases from J, the junction kept 6 bases outside the gene matches. The germline V gene has CDR1 LNHNV and CDR2 YYDKDF (reference sequence). In DNA form, the CDR3 reads TGTGCCACCAGCAGAGGACTAGCGGAGCGTAACAATGAGCAGTTCTTC. It translates to CATSRGLAERNNEQFF.

This rearrangement joins TRBV27 to TRBJ1-5; 8 nucleotides match TRBD1. The CDR3 runs 14 residues. The V and J ends lost 3 bases and 6 bases, in that order; junction bases with no gene match: 4. The germline V gene encodes CDR1 MNHEY and CDR2 SMNVEV (reference sequence). CDR3 bases: TGTGCCAGCAGTTTTACAGGGGGAGGTCAGCCCCAGCATTTT. Protein sequence: CASSFTGGGQPQHF.